This T cell receptor beta chain originates from a study of patients and donors after allogeneic stem cell transplantation. Concerning this clonotype: This may be a read error, as it is one base from a much larger clone.

Germline V gene lookup returns CDR1 SGHTA and CDR2 FQGNSA. V trimming: 0 bases; J trimming: 4 bases; junction bases outside the gene matches: 2. The length of the CDR3 is 14 residues. MiXCR, run by TCRdb on the RT-PCR reads, gives a single entry per CDR3 protein. The sample comprises a few hundred thousand distinct CDR3 sequences, roughly 14% of which are singletons, and around 10% rests with the top ten. This TCR derives from a human donor who was either an allogeneic HSCT recipient or a stem cell or donor lymphocyte infusion donor (not recorded which). It is not recorded whose cells these are; they may come from a transplant donor. This chain uses TRBV7-2 with TRBJ1-1; 7 bases are shared with TRBD1. Sequenced: blood, either unsorted or a sorted T cell fraction (not recorded which). The chain's CDR3 is CASSLATGSTEAFF. In nucleotides, the CDR3 is TGTGCCAGCAGCTTAGCGACAGGGAGCACTGAAGCTTTCTTT.